The 25 T cell receptor beta chains below all came from one sample that was sequenced in a study of blood T cell repertoires in COVID-19. Only in-frame clones appear in the TCRdb table, and some are missing; sequencing was by immunoSEQ multiplex PCR. The sample records about 260,000 clones, roughly 90% being singletons. Sequencing was done on a sample of PBMCs or T cells enriched from blood (not recorded which). All receptors come from a woman aged 50 to 65 who had recovered from COVID-19.

The chain uses TRBV6-2 or TRBV6-3 and TRBJ2-2, with D perhaps matching TRBD1 (5 bases). V lost 6 bases, J lost 5 bases, and 13 bases lay in between. The length of the CDR3 is 14 residues. Looked up from germline, CDR1 is MNHEY and CDR2 is SVGEGT. The CDR3 nucleotides read TGTGCCAGCAGCCAACAGGTTGGAACCGGGGAGCTGTTTTTT. This codes for CASSQQVGTGELFF.

The chain employs TRBV6-5 and TRBJ2-7, with TRBD1 matching over 10 bases. This CDR3 region has 15 residues. CDR1 and CDR2 from the germline V gene are MNHEY and SVGAGI. Trimming at V came to 5 bases and at J to 5 bases, leaving 9 bases not matched to a gene. CDR3 in amino acids: CASSMPGTGVHEQYF. In DNA form, the CDR3 reads TGTGCCAGCAGTATGCCCGGGACAGGGGTCCACGAGCAGTACTTC.

The chain carries TRBV5-1 and TRBJ1-6; 7 bases fit TRBD1. The V and J ends lost 4 bases and 6 bases, in that order; junction bases with no gene match: 7. The CDR3 has 15 amino acids. Per germline, CDR1 SGHRS and CDR2 YFSETQ. CDR3 sequence: CASSTSGQPNSPLHF. CDR3 nucleotide sequence: TGCGCCAGCAGCACCTCGGGACAGCCTAATTCACCCCTCCACTTT.

V is TRBV5-1 and J is TRBJ2-1; 7 bases are shared with TRBD2. The junction had 12 bases not matched to a gene; V was cut back by 5 bases and J by 7 bases. CDR1 is SGHRS, CDR2 YFSETQ, per germline. The CDR3 runs to 15 residues. The CDR3, as DNA: TGCGCCAGCAGACCCCGGGCGGGAGATTCGAATGAGCAGTTCTTC. Translating gives CASRPRAGDSNEQFF.

The V and J genes are TRBV5-6 and TRBJ2-1; 7 bases align to TRBD2. This CDR3 is built from 15 residues. Per the germline V gene, CDR1 is SGHDT and CDR2 is YYEEEE. The ends lost 6 bases at V and 0 bases at J; junction bases unmatched: 6. CDR3 amino acids: CASNSGFNSYNEQFF. The CDR3 bases are TGTGCCAGCAATAGCGGGTTTAACTCCTACAATGAGCAGTTCTTC.

The genes are TRBV5-5 and TRBJ2-1; a weak D match, TRBD1 (6 bases). The length of the CDR3 is 15 residues. V was pared by 3 bases and J by 0 bases, with 10 bases between. Germline-derived CDR1 and CDR2 are SGHKS and YYEKEE (reference sequence). Here the CDR3 reads CASSSGQSSYNEQFF. For the CDR3, the DNA is TGTGCCAGCAGCTCTGGACAGAGCTCCTACAATGAGCAGTTCTTC.

V is TRBV14 and J is TRBJ1-6; no firm D call. The CDR3 has 15 amino acids. Germline CDR1 is SGHDN and CDR2 is FVKESK. Trimming removed 1 base at V and 2 bases at J, with 6 bases between. The chain's CDR3 is CASSQVLAYNSPLHF. The CDR3 DNA follows: TGTGCCAGCAGCCAAGTCTTAGCCTATAATTCACCCCTCCACTTT.

This chain connects TRBV30 to TRBJ1-1, with TRBD1 identical over 7 bases. Germline V CDR1 and CDR2: GTSNPN, SVGIG (reference sequence). The CDR3 has 15 amino acids. Losses at the gene ends were 2 bases for V and 1 base for J; bases not matched to a gene: 7. CDR3 nucleotide sequence: TGTGCCTGGAGTCGAAGGGGGCGACCGAACACTGAAGCTTTCTTT. Protein sequence: CAWSRRGRPNTEAFF.

This chain links TRBV6-2 or TRBV6-3 with TRBJ1-5; D gene ambiguous. The CDR3 spans 14 residues. Deletions cut 0 bases from V and 0 bases from J, with 3 bases between. Germline V CDR1 and CDR2: MNHEY, SVGEGT. In nucleotides, the CDR3 is TGTGCCAGCAGTTACTCCAGTAGCAATCAGCCCCAGCATTTT. It specifies CASSYSSSNQPQHF.

This chain links TRBV7-2 with TRBJ1-4; D is ambiguous. Trimming removed 1 base from V and 4 bases from J, with 10 bases in between. This CDR3 comprises 15 residues. From germline, CDR1 is SGHTA and CDR2 FQGNSA. CDR3 DNA: TGTGCCAGCAGCTTAGTTGGCGGGATTAATGAAAAACTGTTTTTT. It is translated as CASSLVGGINEKLFF.

As concerns this clone: The junction and the germline gene differ at one end; a read error may be behind it. V gene TRBV7-7 combines with J gene TRBJ2-3, with TRBD2 as a possible D gene (6 bases). This CDR3 spans 15 amino acids. Germline CDR1 SSHAT, CDR2 FNYEAQ (reference sequence). CDR3 residues: CASSLGTGAPDTQYF. CDR3 in DNA: TGTGCTAGCAGCTTAGGGACTGGAGCCCCAGATACGCAGTATTTT. Full variable domain (rest looked up from reference TRBV7-7 and TRBJ2-3): GAGVSQSPRYKVTKRGQDVTLRCDPISSHATLYWYQQALGQGPEFLTYFNYEAQPDKSGLPSDRFSAERPEGSISTLTIQRTEQRDSAMYRCASSLGTGAPDTQYFGPGTRLTVL.

The chain couples TRBV25-1 to TRBJ1-6, with D unclear. This CDR3 spans 16 amino acids. The germline V gene encodes CDR1 MGHDK and CDR2 SYGVNS. V dropped 3 bases and J dropped 7 bases, with 16 bases sitting between them. In nucleotides, the CDR3 is TGTGCCAGCAGTGAGGTCATCGGAGCCTTGAATTCACCCCTCCACTTT. Translation: CASSEVIGALNSPLHF.

The chain uses TRBV7-9 and TRBJ1-3; 10 bases map to TRBD1. From germline, CDR1 is SEHNR and CDR2 FQNEAQ (reference sequence). There are 15 residues in the CDR3. J lost 2 bases, V lost 5 bases, and 3 bases had no gene match. The CDR3 bases are TGTGCCAGCAGCCGAGACAGGGGGCCTGGAAACACCATATATTTT. Its translation is CASSRDRGPGNTIYF.

V and J are TRBV24-1 and TRBJ2-7; 7 nucleotides line up with TRBD1. The trim removed 9 bases at V and 2 bases at J, leaving 6 bases unmatched. Germline CDR1 and CDR2: KGHDR and SFDVKD. The CDR3 length is 13 residues. The CDR3 coding sequence is TGTGCCACCCAGCGGACAGGACCCTACGAGCAGTACTTC. It is translated as CATQRTGPYEQYF.

This rearrangement joins TRBV10-1 to TRBJ2-5; 9 bases line up with TRBD1. Germline V gene sequence: CDR1 WNHNN, CDR2 SYGVQD (reference sequence). The ends lost 9 bases at V and 5 bases at J; junction bases unmatched: 16. There are 16 residues in the CDR3. CDR3 sequence reads: CARSISDRGNSETQYF. CDR3 nucleotide sequence: TGCGCCAGAAGTATTTCGGACAGGGGTAATTCGGAGACCCAGTACTTC.

This clone was recorded only once. V gene TRBV28 combines with J gene TRBJ1-2, with a weak D call TRBD1 (6 bases). Trimming shortened V by 2 bases and J by 7 bases, and 17 bases separated the two germline ends. Germline V CDR1 and CDR2: MDHEN, SYDVKM. This CDR3 region has 15 residues. As DNA, the CDR3 is TGTGCCAGCAGTTTAGCCCCCGGACAGCGGATTGGCTACACCTTC. It is translated as CASSLAPGQRIGYTF.

This clone was seen a handful of times. The CDR3 loop is CASSLGQRLNSGNTIYF. CDR3 DNA: TGCGCCAGCAGCTTGGGGCAGCGCCTTAACTCTGGAAACACCATATATTTT. The J gene is TRBJ1-3, the V gene TRBV5-1, with D unresolved. The germline V and J ends were trimmed by 0 bases and 0 bases, with 13 bases remaining between them. The CDR3 totals 17 residues. Per germline, CDR1 SGHRS and CDR2 YFSETQ.

This chain uses TRBV7-2 with TRBJ1-1; 7 nucleotides align to TRBD1. Trimming at V came to 7 bases and at J to 2 bases, leaving 7 bases not matched to a gene. Germline-derived CDR1 and CDR2 are SGHTA and FQGNSA. The CDR3 spans 14 residues. For the CDR3, the DNA is TGTGCCAGCATCCCGACAGGGTATAACACTGAAGCTTTCTTT. The encoded protein is CASIPTGYNTEAFF.

J is TRBJ2-1 and V is TRBV18, with 8 bases identical to TRBD2. The CDR3 loop spans 14 amino acids. Germline CDR1 and CDR2: KGHSH and LQKENI. The trim removed 2 bases at V and 7 bases at J, leaving 4 bases unmatched. CDR3 in DNA: TGTGCCAGCTCACCAAAAGCTAGCGGGAATGAGCAGTTCTTC. Translating it yields CASSPKASGNEQFF.

This chain joins TRBV14 and TRBJ1-2, with 7 positions matching TRBD1. Germline values: CDR1 SGHDN, CDR2 FVKESK. V lost 4 bases, J lost 2 bases, and 1 base stayed unmatched. The CDR3 covers 13 residues. CDR3 DNA sequence: TGTGCCAGCAGCCTGGGACAGAACTATGGCTACACCTTC. This encodes CASSLGQNYGYTF. Full variable domain (missing parts from reference TRBV14 and TRBJ1-2): EAGVTQFPSHSVIEKGQTVTLRCDPISGHDNLYWYRRVMGKEIKFLLHFVKESKQDESGMPNNRFLAERTGGTYSTLKVQPAELEDSGVYFCASSLGQNYGYTFGSGTRLTVV.

The chain uses TRBV5-1 and TRBJ1-4; D gene unclear. The V end lost 3 bases, the J end lost 0 bases, and 9 bases lay between the germline ends. The CDR3 contains 15 residues. Germline V gene data show CDR1 as SGHRS and CDR2 as YFSETQ. CDR3 bases: TGCGCCAGCAGCTCAGAGCGTGCAACTAATGAAAAACTGTTTTTT. It codes for CASSSERATNEKLFF. Combining the CDR3 with reference TRBV5-1 and TRBJ1-4 gives the whole variable domain KAGVTQTPRYLIKTRGQQVTLSCSPISGHRSVSWYQQTPGQGLQFLFEYFSETQRNKGNFPGRFSGRQFSNSRSEMNVSTLELGDSALYLCASSSERATNEKLFFGSGTQLSVL.

The J gene is TRBJ2-7, the V gene TRBV6-5, with a possible D match to TRBD2 (5 bases). The ends were cut back, 5 bases at V and 6 bases at J, with 14 bases in the middle. This CDR3 is 13 amino acids long. The germline gives CDR1 MNHEY, CDR2 SVGAGI. The CDR3: CASSRGTAGEQYF. The DNA for the CDR3 is TGTGCCAGCAGTCGGGGTACCGCTGGCGAGCAGTACTTC.

This clone has a handful of counts. The V call is TRBV2, the J call TRBJ1-1; D might be TRBD1 (5 bases). Per the germline V gene, CDR1 is SNHLY and CDR2 is FYNNEI. CDR3 length equals 13 residues. V gave up 3 bases and J gave up 1 base, with 6 bases separating them. The CDR3 nucleotides are TGTGCCAGCAGTGATAGGGGGAACACTGAAGCTTTCTTT. It yields the protein CASSDRGNTEAFF.

V gene TRBV4-1 combines with J gene TRBJ1-5; perhaps TRBD1 as D (5 bases). V lost 0 bases to trimming and J lost 7 bases, with 16 bases between them. Germline CDR1 reads MGHRA; CDR2 reads YSYEKL. The length of the CDR3 is 16 residues. Here the CDR3 reads CASSQDGGRVGQPQHF. CDR3 bases: TGCGCCAGCAGCCAAGATGGCGGCAGGGTTGGACAGCCCCAGCATTTT.

The chain combines TRBV19 with TRBJ1-2; 8 bases line up with TRBD1. Germline CDR1 reads LNHDA; CDR2 reads SQIVND (reference sequence). V shed 3 bases, J shed 7 bases, and the junction held 16 bases outside the gene matches. The CDR3 runs 17 residues. In DNA, the CDR3 is TGTGCCAGTAGTATGGGCAGGGGGCGCGTCGGCCTGGCTGGCTACACCTTC. Its translation: CASSMGRGRVGLAGYTF.